The sequence of this T cell receptor (beta chain) was determined in a study of cytomegalovirus exposure and HLA in healthy donors. Study findings and constraints: According to the study, 150 to 200 TCR beta chains were cytomegalovirus-associated.

Measured with immunoSEQ multiplex PCR; TCRdb has only the in-frame clones, and not every one. The sample lists approximately 260,000 clones; around 86% were seen once. This clone was detected once. Its antigen is as yet unknown. The CDR3 extends over 17 amino acids. In germline, CDR1 is SGHRS, CDR2 YFSETQ. V shed 4 bases and J shed 3 bases, with 22 bases lying between them. The sequenced material came from PBMCs. This TCR was recovered from a woman in her thirties in good health and CMV-seropositive. The genes are TRBV5-1 and TRBJ1-2, with TRBD1 as a possible D gene (6 bases). The CDR3 DNA sequence: TGCGCCAGCAGCCCAGAACCGGGACTACAGGGTCACTATGGCTACACCTTC. This encodes CASSPEPGLQGHYGYTF.